The clone carrying this T cell receptor beta chain was counted between two and nine times. Its antigen remains unidentified. The sample originates from a study of glioma-infiltrating T cells. Study-wide results and limits: Tissue and blood shared very few CDR3 sequences. Gliomas, especially low-grade, showed above-expected tissue-blood divergence; non-neoplastic patients showed below.

V was cut by 1 base and J by 7 bases, with 7 bases left in between. Germline loops: CDR1 SGHAT, CDR2 FQNNGV. CDR3 length equals 13 residues. Using RNA template, CDR3s of TCR alpha and beta were amplified with iRepertoire arm-PCR. TCRdb passed the multiplex PCR reads through MiXCR, listing each CDR3 protein once. Altogether around 140,000 distinct CDR3 sequences are present, around 40% being singletons, with the ten largest covering roughly 20%. This TCR came from a human donor with low-grade glioma or glioblastoma, undergoing nonglioma brain surgery, or in good health (not recorded which). The J gene is TRBJ2-2, the V gene TRBV11-2; D call uncertain. Sequencing was carried out using glioma tissue, nonneoplastic brain tissue, or PBMCs (not recorded which). This chain's CDR3 is CASSLGSFGELFF. The CDR3 DNA reads as TGTGCCAGCAGCTTAGGTTCTTTCGGGGAGCTGTTTTTT.